These 12 T cell receptor beta chains originate from one sample sequenced in a study of T cells after posttransplantation cyclophosphamide. Assay: immunoSEQ multiplex PCR; the TCRdb copy retains only in-frame clones and omits some. Altogether fewer than 3,000 clones are present, about 60% being singletons, with the ten largest covering about 15%. Treatment was busulfan-fludarabine conditioning, a marrow graft, and cyclophosphamide on days +3 and +4. This material consisted of PBMCs, taken 30 days after allogeneic stem cell transplant with posttransplant cyclophosphamide. These receptors came from a male patient aged 60 to 75 who received an allogeneic stem cell transplant from a related donor and was CMV-positive. Part of the T cells may come from the graft donor.

The genes are TRBV2 and TRBJ2-7; 11 bases map to TRBD1. Germline V lookup: CDR1 SNHLY, CDR2 FYNNEI. V lost 5 bases and J lost 6; bases outside the gene matches: 9. This CDR3 has 15 residues. The CDR3 is CASSFGQGAQGEQYF. The CDR3 nucleotides read TGTGCCAGCAGTTTTGGACAGGGGGCGCAGGGCGAGCAGTACTTC.

In its sample, this clone was seen a few times. The chain uses TRBV18 and TRBJ1-3; D unresolved. Trimming took off 3 bases at V and 2 bases at J, with 11 bases between the two ends. The CDR3 has 15 amino acids. From germline, CDR1 is KGHSH and CDR2 LQKENI. The CDR3 is CASSPDTIPGNTIYF. DNA for the CDR3: TGTGCCAGCTCACCTGATACTATACCTGGAAACACCATATATTTT.

The chain is built from TRBV19 and TRBJ1-1; 7 positions agree with TRBD1. Germline-derived CDR1 and CDR2 are LNHDA and SQIVND (reference sequence). This CDR3 spans 19 amino acids. The junction had 16 bases not matched to a gene; V was cut back by 2 bases and J by 1 base. The CDR3 bases are TGTGCCAGTAGTATACGGTTTGTCGGACAGGCCAGTCCGAACACTGAAGCTTTCTTT. Translating gives CASSIRFVGQASPNTEAFF.

The chain employs TRBV5-4 and TRBJ1-2, with unresolved D. V lost 3 bases and J lost 7, with 22 bases in between. Germline CDR1 and CDR2: SGHNT and YYREEE (reference sequence). CDR3 length equals 16 residues. CDR3 sequence: CASSSLRGFRSTGYTF. CDR3 DNA: TGTGCCAGCAGCTCACTGCGAGGCTTTCGGTCTACTGGCTACACCTTC.

V and J are TRBV21-1 and TRBJ1-6; TRBD1, the D gene given by the table, was not confirmed from the DNA. TRBV21-1 constitutes a pseudogene. This CDR3 spans 16 amino acids. The CDR3 DNA reads TGTGCCAGCAGCGAACAGGGGGCCACGGTTAATTCACCCCTCCACTTT. It codes for CASSEQGATVNSPLHF.

This chain connects TRBV4-3 to TRBJ1-6; perhaps TRBD1 as D (6 bases). The CDR3 loop spans 15 amino acids. Trimming removed 1 base from V and 7 bases from J, with 11 bases in between. The V gene's germline CDR1 is LGHNA and CDR2 YSLEER. This chain's CDR3 is CASSQGEGDNSPLHF. CDR3 DNA: TGCGCCAGCAGCCAAGGGGAGGGGGACAATTCACCCCTCCACTTT.

V is TRBV7-2 and J is TRBJ2-7; TRBD1 is a possible D gene (6 bases). Trimming shortened V by 4 bases and J by 1 base, and 17 bases separated the two germline ends. CDR3 length: 16 residues. Germline V CDR1 and CDR2: SGHTA, FQGNSA. The CDR3 region has the DNA TGTGCCAGCAGCTCGTTAGGGGGAGCAGGGTCCTACGAGCAGTACTTC. Its translation: CASSSLGGAGSYEQYF.

In this sample, this clone turned up once. The chain has TRBV5-1 and TRBJ2-7; D unresolved. CDR1 is SGHRS and CDR2 is YFSETQ in the germline V gene. Trimming took 1 base from V and 2 from J, leaving 10 bases between them. This CDR3 is 14 amino acids long. CDR3 amino acids: CASSLIGEPYEQYF. In nucleotides, the CDR3 is TGCGCCAGCAGCTTGATTGGAGAGCCCTACGAGCAGTACTTC.

The rearrangement uses TRBV10-3 and TRBJ2-7; 11 nucleotides align to TRBD1. Germline trimming cut 7 bases from V and 7 bases from J; bases unmatched to any gene: 12. Germline lookup yields CDR1 ENHRY and CDR2 SYGVKD. The length of the CDR3 is 15 residues. CDR3 in amino acids: CAIMGLGTGGREQYF. The CDR3 DNA is TGTGCCATCATGGGCCTGGGGACAGGGGGAAGAGAGCAGTACTTC.

The chain carries TRBV9 and TRBJ2-7, with 10 bases matching TRBD2. After removal of 3 bases from V and 6 bases from J, the junction contained 6 bases not matched to a gene. The length of the CDR3 is 14 residues. Germline values: CDR1 SGDLS, CDR2 YYNGEE. The CDR3 here is CASSASSGSGEQYF. As DNA, the CDR3 is TGTGCCAGCAGCGCGTCTAGCGGGAGCGGCGAGCAGTACTTC.

J is TRBJ1-2 and V is TRBV14; D unclear. V gave up 4 bases and J gave up 4 bases, with 10 bases separating them. The CDR3 covers 13 residues. Germline lookup yields CDR1 SGHDN and CDR2 FVKESK. CDR3 nucleotide sequence: TGTGCCAGCAGCCCAGCAAAGCGCTATGGCTACACCTTC. It translates to CASSPAKRYGYTF.

The rearrangement uses TRBV11-3 and TRBJ2-7; D is possibly TRBD1 (6 bases). Germline CDR1 is SGHNT and CDR2 is YENEEA. Trimming took off 1 base at V and 3 bases at J, with 7 bases between the two ends. CDR3 size: 13 residues. Here the CDR3 reads CASSLGQVYEQYF. The DNA of the CDR3 is TGTGCCAGCAGCTTAGGACAGGTCTACGAGCAGTACTTC.